Listed below are T cell receptor beta chains from one sample, sequenced in a study of CD8 T cells in ankylosing spondylitis. One entry per CDR3 protein results from TCRdb running MiXCR on the 5' RACE reads. In the table there are 400,000 to 450,000 distinct CDR3 sequences, roughly 15% of which are singletons. The sample consisted of blood, either unsorted or a sorted T cell fraction (not recorded which). The receptors here all came from a male donor with ankylosing spondylitis. Each CDR3 is given with its conserved first and last residue. The D gene is left open where the match is weak. Clone size appears in some rows only: once, few, many, or a class for an expanded clone.

few	TRBV5-1	16	TRBJ1-3	NA	TGCGCCAGCAGCCGGGCCGGGACCCACTCTGGAAACACCATATATTTT	CASSRAGTHSGNTIYF
NA	TRBV19	16	TRBJ2-7	TRBD1	TGTGCCAGTAGTATCCTTCGACAGGGGGGGTCCTACGAGCAGTACTTC	CASSILRQGGSYEQYF
NA	TRBV2	14	TRBJ2-7	TRBD2	TGTGCCAGCAGTCCCGCTAGCGGGGGGTACGAGCAGTACTTC	CASSPASGGYEQYF
few	TRBV18	16	TRBJ2-6	NA	TGTGCCAGCTCACCGTTCCAGGGGACTGGGGCCAACGTCCTGACTTTC	CASSPFQGTGANVLTF
few	TRBV2	14	TRBJ2-7	TRBD2	TGTGCCAGCAGGACTAGCGGGGGTTCAGGCGAGCAGTACTTC	CASRTSGGSGEQYF
NA	TRBV7-9	13	TRBJ1-2	NA	TGTGCCAGCAGCTTAAAGGATGGGAACGGCTACACCTTC	CASSLKDGNGYTF
few	TRBV12-3/TRBV12-4	13	TRBJ2-7	TRBD1	TGTGCCAGCACCTCGGACAGGGTCCACGAGCAGTACTTC	CASTSDRVHEQYF
few	TRBV20-1	15	TRBJ2-2	TRBD2	TGCAGTGCTACTAAACTAGCGGGGACCACCGGGGAGCTGTTTTTT	CSATKLAGTTGELFF
few	TRBV10-3	16	TRBJ2-7	TRBD2	TGTGCCATCAGTGGGGCCCTAGCGGGCCTTCCCTACGAGCAGTACTTC	CAISGALAGLPYEQYF
NA	TRBV24-1	14	TRBJ2-7	TRBD1	TGTGCCACCAGTGATACCGGGACAGGGACCGAGCAGTACTTC	CATSDTGTGTEQYF
few	TRBV5-1	16	TRBJ1-4	TRBD1	TGCGCCAGCAGCTGGACATCCGGGACAGCGGGAGAAAAACTGTTTTTT	CASSWTSGTAGEKLFF
few	TRBV12-3/TRBV12-4	14	TRBJ1-5	NA	TGTGCCAGCAACAAAGGACAGAGCAATCAGCCCCAGCATTTT	CASNKGQSNQPQHF
few	TRBV7-2	14	TRBJ2-3	NA	TGTGCCAGCAGCTTGAGGCAGTCCACAGATACGCAGTATTTT	CASSLRQSTDTQYF
many	TRBV6-1	14	TRBJ2-4	TRBD1	TGTGCCAGCAGCCGGGGACAGGGGAAGAACATTCAGTACTTC	CASSRGQGKNIQYF
NA	TRBV19	15	TRBJ2-3	TRBD2	TGTGCCAGTAGAATGGCTAGCGGAAGCACAGATACGCAGTATTTT	CASRMASGSTDTQYF
few	TRBV20-1	14	TRBJ2-5	TRBD2	TGCAGTGCCCCTAGCGGGGGGGCCCAAGAGACCCAGTACTTC	CSAPSGGAQETQYF
many	TRBV20-1	14	TRBJ2-1	NA	TGCAGTGCTAGGAAACAATCTAATTACAATGAGCAGTTCTTC	CSARKQSNYNEQFF
NA	TRBV3-1	16	TRBJ2-3	TRBD2	TGTGCCAGCAGCCAAGATACTAGCGGGGGCACAGATACGCAGTATTTT	CASSQDTSGGTDTQYF
few	TRBV20-1	13	TRBJ2-5	NA	TGCAGTACTAGGACCAGCTCGCTGGAGACCCAGTACTTC	CSTRTSSLETQYF
NA	TRBV20-1	18	TRBJ2-3	TRBD2	TGCAGTGCTAGAGCCTCGGACCGAGCGGGAGGGCCCTTAGATACGCAGTATTTT	CSARASDRAGGPLDTQYF
few	TRBV7-9	15	TRBJ2-1	TRBD1	TGTGCCAGCAGCTCCCGACAGGGACCCCACAATGAGCAGTTCTTC	CASSSRQGPHNEQFF
NA	TRBV6-5	14	TRBJ1-2	TRBD1	TGTGCCAGCAGTTATGGGGGACAGGTCTATGGCTACACCTTC	CASSYGGQVYGYTF
NA	TRBV5-1	14	TRBJ2-7	NA	TGCGCCAGCAGCTTGGGGTCAGACTACTACGAGCAGTACTTC	CASSLGSDYYEQYF
few	TRBV29-1	16	TRBJ2-7	NA	TGCAGCGTTGAGCGGATAAGGGGGGGCGATAGCTACGAGCAGTACTTC	CSVERIRGGDSYEQYF
few	TRBV7-9	12	TRBJ1-1	NA	TGTGCCAGCAGCTTAATGATACCTGAAGCTTTCTTT	CASSLMIPEAFF
few	TRBV20-1	15	TRBJ2-7	TRBD2	TGCAGTGCCGCGAAACCGGGACTACCTACCTACGAGCAGTACTTC	CSAAKPGLPTYEQYF
NA	TRBV12-3/TRBV12-4	13	TRBJ1-2	NA	TGTGCCAGCAGTTTACGACAGGTTACGGGCTACACCTTC	CASSLRQVTGYTF
once	TRBV29-1	16	TRBJ2-5	NA	TGCAGCGTTGCCTTCCTATCAATGGGACGATCGGAGACCCAGTACTTC	CSVAFLSMGRSETQYF
few	TRBV20-1	14	TRBJ2-5	NA	TGCAGTGCCCTGCCCCACTTAGGAATAGAGACCCAGTACTTC	CSALPHLGIETQYF
few	TRBV5-1	17	TRBJ1-4	TRBD1	TGCGCCAGCAGCTTGCGGCCCCAGGGGGCAACTAATGAAAAACTGTTTTTT	CASSLRPQGATNEKLFF